What follows is one T cell receptor (beta chain) and its context. Between the trimmed V and J ends, which lost 10 bases and 5 bases, there was a span of 12 bases. The CDR3 runs to 12 residues. The sample belongs to a study of blood T cell repertoires in COVID-19. Study information: Whether acute or convalescent, the COVID-19 samples came from the United States, Italy and Spain. Sources were T cells, B-cell-depleted T cells, or PBMCs; the material itself was cDNA or gDNA.

Methods used by the authors: Amplification with reference gene primers provided the estimates of nucleated cell counts. Sequenced by immunoSEQ multiplex PCR; TCRdb stores in-frame clones only, minus some. V, J and clone size are those of that table, while D and trimming were read from the DNA. The profile shows hundreds of thousands of clones, over 70% of them singletons. This receptor was obtained from an elderly woman with acute or convalescent COVID-19. The specimen was peripheral blood. The chain links TRBV12-3 or TRBV12-4 to TRBJ2-1; D remains unclear. This CDR3 reads CATPKQDNEQFF. The CDR3 DNA sequence: TGTGCCACTCCGAAGCAAGACAATGAGCAGTTCTTC.